This T cell receptor (beta chain) originates from a study of control samples from healthy donors and cancer patients. This clone was seen once. Clones were read by immunoSEQ multiplex PCR, and TCRdb kept only the in-frame ones, dropping some. The sample includes roughly 370,000 clones, around 90% seen only once; the top ten take 6% to 7%. The sequence was obtained from a man in his forties or fifties with head and neck cancer. Sequenced: PBMCs.

The CDR3 coding sequence is TGTGCCAGTAGAACGACAGGGGGCGCGGGGGAGCAGTACTTC. This sequence encodes CASRTTGGAGEQYF. The V gene is TRBV19, the J gene TRBJ2-7, with 10 bases matching TRBD1. There are 14 residues in the CDR3. Germline assignment: CDR1 LNHDA and CDR2 SQIVND (reference sequence). V lost 6 bases and J lost 7; bases outside the gene matches: 9.